These T cell receptor beta chains were read from a single sample in a study of T cell responses to AZD1222 COVID-19 vaccine. Produced via immunoSEQ multiplex PCR; TCRdb's table is partial and in-frame only. The table shows some 150,000 clones, with roughly 93% occurring only once. This sample comprised peripheral blood, obtained on day 0 of AZD1222 vaccination. The receptors shown here come from an adult in good health. Each CDR3 is given with its conserved first and last residue. D genes are given only for firm matches. Where a row states a size, it is once, few, many or the class of an expanded clone; other rows omit it.

size,J,D,V,DNA,CDR3
.,TRBJ1-1,TRBD1,TRBV6-5,TGTGCCAGCAGGGGTCAGGGGGCCAACACTGAAGCTTTCTTT,CASRGQGANTEAFF
.,TRBJ2-1,TRBD2,TRBV10-2,TGCGCCAGCAGACTAGCGGGACCTAACAATGAGCAGTTCTTC,CASRLAGPNNEQFF
.,TRBJ2-7,TRBD2,TRBV28,TGTGCCAGCAGTTTAATCGGAATATTGACTAGCACCTACGAGCAGTACTTC,CASSLIGILTSTYEQYF
.,TRBJ1-1,.,TRBV29-1,TGCAGCGCTCGTCTTATGGGCACTGAAGCTTTCTTT,CSARLMGTEAFF
.,TRBJ1-2,TRBD1,TRBV6-5,TGTGCCAGCCCCTCGGGACAGACCTATGGCTACACCTTC,CASPSGQTYGYTF
.,TRBJ2-1,.,TRBV5-1,TGCGCCAGCAGCTTAAGAGTAGGTCCTTCCTACAATGAGCAGTTCTTC,CASSLRVGPSYNEQFF
.,TRBJ1-1,.,TRBV19,TGTGCCAGTAGTATAGACGGGTGGACTGAAGCTTTCTTT,CASSIDGWTEAFF
.,TRBJ2-7,.,TRBV1,TGCACCAGCAGAACCTGGGCTAGCGTTGCCTACGAGCAGTACTTC,CTSRTWASVAYEQYF
.,TRBJ1-4,.,TRBV14,TGTGCCAGCAGCCAAGTATTCTCGGGAGCTGAAAAACTGTTTTTT,CASSQVFSGAEKLFF
.,TRBJ2-3,TRBD1,TRBV5-1,TGCGCCAGCAGCTTATTGGGACAGGAGGTTGATACGCAGTATTTT,CASSLLGQEVDTQYF
.,TRBJ1-4,.,TRBV20-1,TGCAGTGCGAGAAGCGGTGAAAAACTGTTTTTT,CSARSGEKLFF
.,TRBJ1-1,.,TRBV12-3/TRBV12-4,TGTGCCAGCAGTTCGACAGAGAACACTGAAGCTTTCTTT,CASSSTENTEAFF
.,TRBJ1-2,TRBD1,TRBV15,TGTGCCACCAGCAGAGAGACAGGGGACTATGGCTACACCTTC,CATSRETGDYGYTF
.,TRBJ2-1,.,TRBV4-2,TGTGCCAGCAGCCAAGACCCGACAGTGAGGTACAATGAGCAGTTCTTC,CASSQDPTVRYNEQFF
once,TRBJ1-2,TRBD1,TRBV28,TGTGCCAGCCGAAAGACAGGGTTGTCTTCCGGCTACACCTTC,CASRKTGLSSGYTF
.,TRBJ2-1,TRBD1,TRBV7-2,TGTGCCAGCAGCCCTGGGACAGTCGAGCAGTTCTTC,CASSPGTVEQFF
.,TRBJ1-5,.,TRBV12-3/TRBV12-4,TGTGCCAGCAGTCTAAGCACAAATCAGCCCCAGCATTTT,CASSLSTNQPQHF
.,TRBJ2-2,TRBD2,TRBV7-9,TGTGCCAGCAGCTTCGGTTCACCTAGCGGGAGAAGCACCGGGGAGCTGTTTTTT,CASSFGSPSGRSTGELFF
.,TRBJ1-1,TRBD1,TRBV7-8,TGTGCCAGCAGCCCCACCGGGACAGAAAAAGCTTTCTTT,CASSPTGTEKAFF
.,TRBJ1-3,.,TRBV15,TGTGCCACCAAGAGGGCCGATACACATCTCTCTGGAAACACCATATATTTT,CATKRADTHLSGNTIYF
.,TRBJ1-1,.,TRBV10-1,TGCGCCAGCAGCTCCCGGGGCAGGGATTTCACTGAAGCTTTCTTT,CASSSRGRDFTEAFF
.,TRBJ1-1,.,TRBV19,TGTGCCAGTAGCTACTTTGGTAGCACTGAAGCTTTCTTT,CASSYFGSTEAFF
.,TRBJ1-2,.,TRBV6-1,TGTGCCAGCAGTGAGATTTCCAGGGCCAACTATGGCTACACCTTC,CASSEISRANYGYTF
.,TRBJ1-6,.,TRBV21-1,TGTGCCAGCAGCTGTAACCGGGACAGGGGCCGGTCACCCCTCCACTTT,CASSCNRDRGRSPLHF
.,TRBJ2-1,.,TRBV3-1/TRBV3-2,TGTGCCAGCAGCCACACCGACAACGGGTGGTTCTTC,CASSHTDNGWFF
.,TRBJ2-7,TRBD2,TRBV18,TGTGCCAGCTCACCACGGAGCGGGGGGGCCAGCTCCTACGAGCAGTACTTC,CASSPRSGGASSYEQYF
.,TRBJ1-3,.,TRBV27,TGTGCCAGCAGTTTATCGAAGGTTATACCTGGAAACACCATATATTTT,CASSLSKVIPGNTIYF
.,TRBJ2-5,TRBD1,TRBV6-5,TGTGCCAGCAGTTATACAGGGGGCGCAACCCAGTACTTC,CASSYTGGATQYF
.,TRBJ2-7,.,TRBV6-6,TGTGCCAGCAGTTATTTGGGGGACGAGCAGTACTTC,CASSYLGDEQYF
.,TRBJ1-4,.,TRBV27,TGTGCCAGCAGTCTCGGTCCGGCGGGGGAAAAACTGTTTTTT,CASSLGPAGEKLFF
.,TRBJ1-2,.,TRBV5-1,TGCGCCAGCAGCATGGGGGGGGCCTCCGGCGGCTACACCTTC,CASSMGGASGGYTF
.,TRBJ1-1,.,TRBV9,TGTGCCAGCAGCCCCACGCGTGCGGGGAACACTGAAGCTTTCTTT,CASSPTRAGNTEAFF
.,TRBJ2-5,.,TRBV19,TGTGCCAGTAGTATGGGCAGAGAGACCCAGTACTTC,CASSMGRETQYF
.,TRBJ2-7,.,TRBV6-5,TGTGCCAGCAGGGTCAGCCTCTCTTACGAGCAGTACTTC,CASRVSLSYEQYF
.,TRBJ1-5,TRBD1,TRBV5-5,TGTGCCAGCAGCTCACAGGGGCACAGCAATCAGCCCCAGCATTTT,CASSSQGHSNQPQHF
.,TRBJ1-3,.,TRBV12-5,TGTGCTAGTGGTTTAGGACAGCATCCTGGAAACACCATATATTTT,CASGLGQHPGNTIYF
.,TRBJ2-7,TRBD2,TRBV2,TGTGCCAGCAGAGCGGGACTAGCGGTTTACGAGCAGTACTTC,CASRAGLAVYEQYF
.,TRBJ1-3,.,TRBV3-1/TRBV3-2,TGTGCCAGCAGCCAATTACCCGGCGCGGCGCGTGGAAACACCATATATTTT,CASSQLPGAARGNTIYF
.,TRBJ1-6,.,TRBV5-1,TGCGCCAGCAGCTTGACTAATGGGTTTATTGGGGGTAATTCACCCCTCCACTTT,CASSLTNGFIGGNSPLHF
.,TRBJ2-2,.,TRBV5-1,TGCGCCAGCAGCTTGGTGCAGGGTAACACCGGGGAGCTGTTTTTT,CASSLVQGNTGELFF
.,TRBJ2-1,TRBD2,TRBV10-1,TGCGCCAGCAGTGAGACTAGCGGGGGCAATGAGCAGTTCTTC,CASSETSGGNEQFF